The 20 T cell receptor beta chains in this list originate from one sample, sequenced in a study of liver allograft versus peripheral blood T cells. About the study: A comparison was made between T cell receptor repertoires in transplanted livers and those in recipients' peripheral blood.

TCRdb independently ran MiXCR on the reads; one entry per CDR3 protein. Of some 14,000 distinct CDR3 sequences detected, around 18% appear once; the ten largest clones hold about 12%. The receptors were gathered from a human patient who had a liver transplant. The graft donor may have given rise to some T cells.

This clonotype counts as medium-sized. The rearrangement uses TRBV29-1 and TRBJ2-1, with 16 nucleotides matching TRBD2. CDR1 SQVTM and CDR2 ANQGSEA come from the germline V gene. The CDR3 runs 15 residues. J gave up 6 bases and V 7 bases, and 6 bases lay outside the gene matches. This CDR3 is CSGGTSGRAANEQFF. Here the CDR3 DNA reads TGCAGCGGGGGGACTAGCGGGAGGGCCGCCAATGAGCAGTTCTTC.

This chain joins TRBV7-2 and TRBJ2-7; 9 bases map to TRBD2. The trim removed 2 bases at V and 8 bases at J, leaving 7 bases unmatched. Germline values: CDR1 SGHTA, CDR2 FQGNSA. CDR3 size: 14 residues. CDR3 amino acids: CASSLSAGGPKQYF. As DNA, the CDR3 is TGTGCCAGCAGCTTAAGCGCGGGAGGGCCTAAGCAGTACTTC.

DNA for the CDR3: TGTGCCAGCAGACTAGGAAACCAGGGGGGAGAGCAGTACTTC. As protein: CASRLGNQGGEQYF. The chain is built from TRBV7-9 and TRBJ2-7; tentatively, D is TRBD1 (7 bases). Germline V gene lookup returns CDR1 SEHNR and CDR2 FQNEAQ (reference sequence). CDR3 size: 14 residues. V gave up 6 bases and J gave up 7 bases, with 19 bases separating them.

Concerning this clonotype: A much larger clone differs from this one at a single base, so this may be a read error. The CDR3 here is CVSSLVGRVTGELFF. The CDR3 bases are TGTGTCAGCAGCTTAGTCGGGAGGGTCACCGGGGAGCTGTTTTTT. The rearrangement uses TRBV7-9 and TRBJ2-2, with 8 positions matching TRBD2. The CDR3 is 15 residues long. Germline CDR1 reads SEHNR; CDR2 reads FQNEAQ (reference sequence).

As to this clonotype: A much bigger clone sits one base away, suggesting this may be a read error. The chain carries TRBV29-1 and TRBJ2-1, with unresolved D. Germline CDR1 and CDR2: SQVTM and ANQGSEA. This CDR3 is 13 amino acids long. V was shortened by 4 bases and J by 9 bases, with 16 bases between the two germline ends. The CDR3 region has the DNA TGCAGCGTTGCGCCCCTGGTCCCGGGTGAGCAGTTCTTC. Encoded protein: CSVAPLVPGEQFF.

V usage is TRBV5-4 and J usage is TRBJ2-5, with unresolved D. Germline CDR1 SGHNT, CDR2 YYREEE (reference sequence). V lost 7 bases, J lost 0 bases, and 7 bases lay in between. This CDR3 is 12 amino acids long. CDR3 nucleotides: TGTGCCAGCGCAGCAAACCAAGAGACCCAGTACTTC. Residues: CASAANQETQYF.

This clonotype appeared many times. This CDR3 is CASSLSRLAGIADEQYF. The DNA of the CDR3 is TGTGCCAGCAGTTTATCGCGACTAGCGGGAATAGCAGACGAGCAGTACTTC. The chain joins TRBV27 to TRBJ2-7; 11 bases line up with TRBD2. The CDR3 runs to 17 residues. In germline, CDR1 is MNHEY, CDR2 SMNVEV (reference sequence). J was trimmed by 5 bases and V by 0 bases; bases with no gene match: 9.

This clonotype occurred many times. This chain connects TRBV5-4 to TRBJ1-1; 7 bases are shared with TRBD1. This CDR3 spans 14 amino acids. The J segment lost 6 bases and the V segment lost 4 bases, leaving 9 bases of the junction unmatched. The V gene's germline CDR1 is SGHNT and CDR2 YYREEE (reference sequence). The CDR3 DNA sequence: TGTGCCAGCAGCGAGCTACAGGGGCCCCCTGAAGCTTTCTTT. Translating it yields CASSELQGPPEAFF.

This chain links TRBV7-9 with TRBJ1-2; TRBD1 matches at 7 bases. V lost 5 bases, J lost 6 bases, and 6 bases stayed unmatched. CDR3 length equals 13 residues. Looked up from germline, CDR1 is SEHNR and CDR2 is FQNEAQ (reference sequence). As DNA, the CDR3 is TGTGCCAGCAGCCTTACAGGGGAGGATGGCTACACCTTC. Amino acids: CASSLTGEDGYTF.

This clonotype was seen a few times. The chain couples TRBV7-2 to TRBJ1-3, with D perhaps TRBD1 (6 bases). Trimming pared 3 bases from V and 0 bases from J, leaving 18 bases between. The CDR3 is made up of 18 amino acids. The germline gives CDR1 SGHTA, CDR2 FQGNSA. The CDR3 reads CASSFTGTGPGSGNTIYF. Written as DNA, the CDR3 is TGTGCCAGCAGCTTTACGGGTACAGGGCCCGGCTCTGGAAACACCATATATTTT.

Judged by abundance, this clonotype is medium-sized. The J gene is TRBJ2-2, the V gene TRBV29-1, with TRBD1 matching over 8 bases. This CDR3 region has 14 residues. The junction had 9 bases not matched to a gene; V was cut back by 5 bases and J by 7 bases. From germline, CDR1 is SQVTM and CDR2 ANQGSEA. In DNA form, the CDR3 reads TGCAGCGTTTCACCACAGGGGGTTGGCGGGGAGCTGTTTTTT. The encoded protein is CSVSPQGVGGELFF.

This clonotype was seen more than once but under ten times. The chain has TRBV7-2 and TRBJ2-2, with D perhaps given as TRBD1 or TRBD2 (5 bases each). This CDR3 comprises 13 residues. The V end was cut by 1 base, the J end by 13 bases, with 13 bases between. Looked up from germline, CDR1 is SGHTA and CDR2 is FQGNSA. The CDR3 bases are TGTGCCAGCAGCTTAGGGGACCGCCTGGGGCTGTTTTTT. It translates to CASSLGDRLGLFF. Full variable domain (missing parts from reference TRBV7-2 and TRBJ2-2): GAGVSQSPSNKVTEKGKDVELRCDPISGHTALYWYRQSLGQGLEFLIYFQGNSAPDKSGLPSDRFSAERTGGSVSTLTIQRTQQEDSAVYLCASSLGDRLGLFFGEGSRLTVL.

This clonotype has ten or more counts. The genes are TRBV10-3 and TRBJ1-2; D gene uncertain. CDR1 and CDR2 (germline): ENHRY, SYGVKD. The CDR3 runs to 18 residues. V gave up 2 bases and J gave up 5 bases, with 24 bases separating them. CDR3 protein: CAISETNSPEPIIYGYTF. In DNA form, the CDR3 reads TGTGCCATCAGTGAGACGAACAGCCCAGAACCTATTATATATGGCTACACCTTC.

This clonotype was picked up one time. The rearrangement joins TRBV25-1 to TRBJ2-7; TRBD2 matches at 13 bases. The CDR3 is 16 amino acids. Germline V lookup: CDR1 MGHDK, CDR2 SYGVNS. V trimming: 4 bases; J trimming: 7 bases; junction bases outside the gene matches: 10. This chain's CDR3 is CASSGKGLAGVGEQYF. The CDR3 DNA reads as TGTGCCAGCAGTGGCAAAGGACTAGCGGGAGTCGGAGAGCAGTACTTC.

This chain links TRBV7-2 with TRBJ1-1, with 7 positions matching TRBD1. Germline CDR1 reads SGHTA; CDR2 reads FQGNSA. There are 15 residues in the CDR3. Trimming took 5 bases from V and 4 from J; bases not matched to a gene: 10. CDR3 residues: CASSLPRAGGTEAFF. The CDR3 DNA reads TGTGCCAGCAGCCTGCCCCGGGCAGGGGGCACTGAAGCTTTCTTT.

CDR3 nucleotide sequence: TGTGCCTGGTATAACACTGAAGCTTTCTTT. Its translation is CAWYNTEAFF. This sequence joins TRBV30 and TRBJ1-1; D is undetermined. V lost 5 bases, J lost 2 bases, and 3 bases lay in between. CDR1 and CDR2 (germline): GTSNPN, SVGIG (reference sequence). CDR3 length equals 10 residues.

Details on this clonotype: Being one base from a much bigger clone, this may be a read error. The rearrangement uses TRBV6-5 and TRBJ2-7; 8 bases agree with TRBD1. This CDR3 spans 15 amino acids. CDR1 and CDR2 from the germline V gene are MNHEY and SVGAGI. With V trimmed by 6 bases and J by 2 bases, 9 bases remained unmatched. CDR3 sequence reads: CASRRYRDRTYEQYF. As DNA, the CDR3 is TGTGCCAGCAGGCGATACCGGGACAGGACCTACGAGCAGTACTTC.

By its share, this clonotype is medium-sized. The chain uses TRBV19 and TRBJ2-2, with a weak D call TRBD2 (6 bases). CDR1 and CDR2 (germline): LNHDA, SQIVND (reference sequence). Trimming took 5 bases from V and 3 from J, leaving 13 bases between them. The CDR3 sequence is 15 residues long. CDR3 nucleotides: TGTGCCAGTAGTGGTGGGGGGTCGTACACCGGGGAGCTGTTTTTT. Its translation is CASSGGGSYTGELFF.

V is TRBV30 and J is TRBJ2-5; the match to TRBD1 covers 9 bases. There are 15 residues in the CDR3. Trimming removed 3 bases from V and 1 base from J; junction bases left unmatched: 6. Germline loops: CDR1 GTSNPN, CDR2 SVGIG (reference sequence). CDR3 sequence: CAWRGQGSFQETQYF. The CDR3 coding sequence is TGTGCCTGGAGGGGACAGGGCTCATTCCAAGAGACCCAGTACTTC.

In this sample, this clonotype is medium-sized. J is TRBJ2-3 and V is TRBV28; 10 bases agree with TRBD2. Per germline, CDR1 MDHEN and CDR2 SYDVKM. With V trimmed by 4 bases and J by 4 bases, 8 bases remained unmatched. The CDR3 is 16 amino acids. As DNA, the CDR3 is TGTGCCAGCAGTTCTTATACCGGACTAGCGGCAGATACGCAGTATTTT. This sequence encodes CASSSYTGLAADTQYF.